The 29 T cell receptor beta chains below come from one sample, sequenced in a study of cytotoxic CD8 clonotypes in ibrutinib-treated CLL (dated by TCRdb to about 2021). Read against the paper, the sample's time point label means: roughly 12 months on ibrutinib. Preparation of the library involved the immunoSEQ multiplex PCR assay. TCRdb took over this immuneACCESS table, retaining in-frame rearrangements with V and J assigned. Such tables are incomplete; in checked studies, under half of the missing clones stem from an unresolved V gene, and the remainder is unexplained. For this sample there are about 68,000 clones; under 70% appear just once. In total, the top ten clones hold 5.7% of the sample. This sample comprised PBMCs, obtained after 12 months of ibrutinib treatment. Receptor source: a human donor with chronic lymphocytic leukemia.

The rearrangement links TRBV2 to TRBJ2-3; no clear D. CDR1 is SNHLY, CDR2 FYNNEI, per germline. This CDR3 spans 13 amino acids. V lost 4 bases and J lost 1, with 6 bases in between. This chain's CDR3 is CASSGHRTDTQYF. In DNA, the CDR3 is TGTGCCAGCAGTGGGCACCGCACAGATACGCAGTATTTT.

The chain joins TRBV9 to TRBJ2-1, with 9 bases fitting TRBD2. This CDR3 comprises 16 residues. From germline, CDR1 is SGDLS and CDR2 YYNGEE. Trimming removed 3 bases from V and 9 bases from J; junction bases left unmatched: 13. Here the CDR3 reads CASSAIWAGGPSEQFF. The CDR3 nucleotides read TGTGCCAGCAGCGCCATCTGGGCGGGGGGGCCAAGTGAGCAGTTCTTC.

The V call is TRBV7-6, the J call TRBJ2-1; D is undetermined. The V and J ends lost 5 bases and 5 bases respectively, with 13 bases between them. Germline V lookup: CDR1 SGHVS, CDR2 FNYEAQ. This CDR3 is built from 14 residues. The CDR3 bases are TGTGCCAGCAGCCCCACCCCTGTGGACAATGAGCAGTTCTTC. This translates into CASSPTPVDNEQFF. Based on the CDR3 plus reference TRBV7-6 and TRBJ2-1, the full variable domain is GAGVSQSPRYKVTKRGQDVALRCDPISGHVSLYWYRQALGQGPEFLTYFNYEAQQDKSGLPNDRFSAERPEGSISTLTIQRTEQRDSAMYRCASSPTPVDNEQFFGPGTRLTVL.

This chain links TRBV5-1 with TRBJ2-2; TRBD1 matches at 7 bases. V shed 2 bases, J shed 4 bases, and the junction held 8 bases outside the gene matches. This CDR3 comprises 16 residues. Germline CDR1 is SGHRS and CDR2 is YFSETQ. The CDR3 protein is CASSFRGLSTTGELFF. Written as DNA, the CDR3 is TGCGCCAGCAGCTTTAGGGGGCTGTCGACCACCGGGGAGCTGTTTTTT.

This clone was seen more than once but under ten times. The chain is built from TRBV10-3 and TRBJ2-3; the D is unclear. The germline V gene has CDR1 ENHRY and CDR2 SYGVKD. V dropped 7 bases and J dropped 0 bases, with 11 bases sitting between them. The CDR3 totals 14 residues. The CDR3: CAINADSSTDTQYF. The CDR3 DNA follows: TGTGCCATCAACGCGGATTCTAGCACAGATACGCAGTATTTT.

The gene calls are TRBV6-6 and TRBJ1-1; D is unclear. The germline V gene has CDR1 MNHNY and CDR2 SVGAGI (reference sequence). V shed 0 bases and J shed 0 bases, with 5 bases lying between them. This CDR3 region has 14 residues. CDR3 DNA sequence: TGTGCCAGCAGTTACTCGATCATGAACACTGAAGCTTTCTTT. The encoded protein is CASSYSIMNTEAFF.

The rearrangement joins TRBV30 to TRBJ2-5, with D possibly TRBD1 on 7 matching bases. The V end lost 3 bases, the J end lost 5 bases, and 16 bases lay between the germline ends. CDR3 length: 14 residues. In germline, CDR1 is GTSNPN, CDR2 SVGIG (reference sequence). The CDR3 protein is CAWSAGQLLETQYF. CDR3 nucleotides: TGTGCCTGGAGCGCGGGACAGTTATTGGAGACCCAGTACTTC.

V is TRBV9 and J is TRBJ1-3; TRBD1 matches at 11 bases. The CDR3 is 14 amino acids. Germline-derived CDR1 and CDR2 are SGDLS and YYNGEE. V lost 2 bases and J lost 6; bases outside the gene matches: 1. In DNA, the CDR3 is TGTGCCAGCAGCGTGGGACAGGGGGTAAACACCATATATTTT. Translating gives CASSVGQGVNTIYF.

The V and J genes are TRBV6-1 and TRBJ2-2; D is unresolved. This CDR3 region has 14 residues. Trimming stripped 7 bases from V and 0 bases from J, with 9 bases between. Germline-derived CDR1 and CDR2 are MNHNS and SASEGT. The DNA for the CDR3 is TGTGCCAGCATACGGGCAGCGAACACCGGGGAGCTGTTTTTT. Translation gives CASIRAANTGELFF.

For the CDR3, the DNA is TGTGCCATCAGTGAGACAGCTTATAGCAATCAGCCCCAGCATTTT. As protein: CAISETAYSNQPQHF. This sequence joins TRBV10-3 and TRBJ1-5, with D hard to call. V was shortened by 2 bases and J by 0 bases, with 8 bases between the two germline ends. CDR3 size: 15 residues. Looked up from germline, CDR1 is ENHRY and CDR2 is SYGVKD.

This rearrangement joins TRBV11-2 to TRBJ2-2; 9 positions agree with TRBD2. The trim removed 4 bases at V and 5 bases at J, leaving 17 bases unmatched. The CDR3 has 19 residues. CDR1 is SGHAT and CDR2 is FQNNGV in the germline V gene. CDR3: CASSSAGLAGGIGTGELFF. The CDR3 bases are TGTGCCAGCAGCTCCGCGGGACTAGCAGGAGGAATCGGGACCGGGGAGCTGTTTTTT.

V is TRBV30 and J is TRBJ2-1; D remains unclear. Germline values: CDR1 GTSNPN, CDR2 SVGIG (reference sequence). The ends were cut back, 0 bases at V and 0 bases at J, with 9 bases in the middle. This CDR3 has 15 residues. The CDR3 reads CAWSVGPSSYNEQFF. In nucleotides, the CDR3 is TGTGCCTGGAGTGTAGGCCCCAGCTCCTACAATGAGCAGTTCTTC.

The chain recombines TRBV28 with TRBJ1-4; D is uncertain. Trimming removed 10 bases from V and 8 bases from J, with 11 bases in between. Germline V gives CDR1 MDHEN, CDR2 SYDVKM. This CDR3 spans 11 amino acids. The CDR3 coding sequence is TGTGCCACCTGGAGGGAAGAAAAACTGTTTTTT. Translation gives CATWREEKLFF.

V is TRBV5-6 and J is TRBJ1-3, with 8 bases identical to TRBD1. The CDR3 totals 15 residues. J lost 0 bases, V lost 4 bases, and 3 bases had no gene match. The germline V gene encodes CDR1 SGHDT and CDR2 YYEEEE. The CDR3 sequence: CASSDGQGSGNTIYF. As DNA, the CDR3 is TGTGCCAGCAGCGACGGACAGGGCTCTGGAAACACCATATATTTT.

This chain connects TRBV6-1 to TRBJ1-5; perhaps TRBD1 as D (5 bases). The CDR3 runs 12 residues. V was shortened by 4 bases and J by 10 bases, with 11 bases between the two germline ends. CDR1 MNHNS and CDR2 SASEGT come from the germline V gene. CDR3 amino acids: CASSGGRGPQHF. In nucleotides, the CDR3 is TGTGCCAGCAGTGGGGGACGGGGTCCCCAGCATTTT.

V and J are TRBV6-6 and TRBJ2-7, with a possible D match to TRBD1 (6 bases). Looked up from germline, CDR1 is MNHNY and CDR2 is SVGAGI (reference sequence). The length of the CDR3 is 12 residues. With 6 bases removed from V and 4 bases from J, the gap between germline ends came to 10 bases. The CDR3 loop reads CASRARGYEQYF. The CDR3 DNA is TGTGCCAGCAGAGCCAGGGGATACGAGCAGTACTTC.

The rearrangement joins TRBV11-2 to TRBJ1-5, with D possibly matching TRBD1 (5 bases). The V end lost 3 bases, the J end lost 0 bases, and 9 bases lay between the germline ends. Germline-derived CDR1 and CDR2 are SGHAT and FQNNGV. The length of the CDR3 is 15 residues. CDR3 sequence (DNA): TGTGCCAGCAGCTTGGGGCGTTATAGCAATCAGCCCCAGCATTTT. Translated: CASSLGRYSNQPQHF.

A few counts support this clone. V and J are TRBV4-1 and TRBJ1-4; possible D gene TRBD1, 6 bases. Trimming removed 4 bases at V and 8 bases at J, with 11 bases between. The CDR3 has 13 residues. Per germline, CDR1 MGHRA and CDR2 YSYEKL. The CDR3: CASSRGAREKLFF. CDR3 nucleotide sequence: TGCGCCAGCAGCCGGGGGGCAAGGGAAAAACTGTTTTTT.

The V gene is TRBV9, the J gene TRBJ2-5; no clear D. The V end lost 0 bases, the J end lost 0 bases, and 3 bases lay between the germline ends. The CDR3 runs 13 residues. Germline V CDR1 and CDR2: SGDLS, YYNGEE. CDR3 in DNA: TGTGCCAGCAGCGTAGGGTACCAAGAGACCCAGTACTTC. It is translated as CASSVGYQETQYF.

The chain couples TRBV5-8 to TRBJ2-1; D is perhaps TRBD2 (5 bases). Germline CDR1 SGHTS, CDR2 YDEGEE. Trimming removed 4 bases at V and 7 bases at J, with 15 bases between. This CDR3 region has 14 residues. CDR3 in amino acids: CASSGGYFGNEQFF. The CDR3 region has the DNA TGTGCCAGCAGCGGAGGATATTTCGGGAATGAGCAGTTCTTC.

The J gene is TRBJ1-5, the V gene TRBV7-9; D call uncertain. This CDR3 has 17 amino acids. CDR1 is SEHNR, CDR2 FQNEAQ, per germline (reference sequence). V was trimmed by 3 bases and J by 4 bases, leaving 19 bases between them. The CDR3 coding sequence is TGTGCCAGCAGCTTCCTAACTCCAGGACGGAGTAATCAGCCCCAGCATTTT. This sequence encodes CASSFLTPGRSNQPQHF.

The J gene is TRBJ2-3, the V gene TRBV15; TRBD2 aligns across 9 bases. Germline CDR1 is LNHNV and CDR2 is YYDKDF (reference sequence). V lost 1 base and J lost 14; bases outside the gene matches: 16. The CDR3 runs 16 residues. The CDR3 reads CATSRGGAGGQYQVYF. Written as DNA, the CDR3 is TGTGCCACCAGCAGAGGAGGGGCGGGGGGGCAGTATCAGGTGTATTTT.

The chain links TRBV7-8 to TRBJ1-1; D unclear. In germline, CDR1 is SGHVS, CDR2 FQNEAQ. Trimming removed 3 bases at V and 1 base at J, with 6 bases between. The CDR3 is 13 amino acids. The CDR3 is CASSFGSNTEAFF. The CDR3 DNA reads as TGTGCCAGCAGCTTCGGGTCGAACACTGAAGCTTTCTTT.

V usage is TRBV5-1 and J usage is TRBJ2-7; either TRBD1 or TRBD2 may supply D (6 bases each). The V end lost 4 bases, the J end lost 9 bases, and 20 bases lay between the germline ends. This CDR3 is built from 14 residues. Looked up from germline, CDR1 is SGHRS and CDR2 is YFSETQ. The chain's CDR3 is CASSLLREQGVQYF. The CDR3 nucleotides read TGCGCCAGCAGCCTTCTGCGGGAACAGGGCGTGCAGTACTTC. The full variable domain, with the rest looked up from reference TRBV5-1 and TRBJ2-7, is KAGVTQTPRYLIKTRGQQVTLSCSPISGHRSVSWYQQTPGQGLQFLFEYFSETQRNKGNFPGRFSGRQFSNSRSEMNVSTLELGDSALYLCASSLLREQGVQYFGPGTRLTVT.

The gene calls are TRBV6-1 and TRBJ1-1; D might be TRBD1 (6 bases). V was shortened by 5 bases and J by 1 base, with 8 bases between the two germline ends. CDR1 and CDR2 (germline): MNHNS, SASEGT. This CDR3 comprises 13 residues. The CDR3 DNA reads as TGTGCCAGCAGTCGGACAGCGAACACTGAAGCTTTCTTT. It encodes CASSRTANTEAFF.

This clone is medium-sized (0.01 to 0.1%) by share. The chain links TRBV11-2 to TRBJ1-5, with 9 bases that match TRBD1. V lost 2 bases, J lost 12 bases, and 8 bases stayed unmatched. The germline gives CDR1 SGHAT, CDR2 FQNNGV. This CDR3 has 14 amino acids. The CDR3 spells CASSLNRGLSRQHF. The DNA of the CDR3 is TGTGCCAGCAGCTTAAACAGGGGGCTCTCGCGCCAGCATTTT. The whole variable domain, remainder taken from reference TRBV11-2 and TRBJ1-5, is EAGVAQSPRYKIIEKRQSVAFWCNPISGHATLYWYQQILGQGPKLLIQFQNNGVVDDSQLPKDRFSAERLKGVDSTLKIQPAKLEDSAVYLCASSLNRGLSRQHFGDGTRLSIL.

The chain joins TRBV7-9 to TRBJ1-2; D uncertain. The germline CDR1 and CDR2 sequences are SEHNR and FQNEAQ (reference sequence). Trimming took 5 bases from V and 0 from J, leaving 10 bases between them. This CDR3 spans 14 amino acids. For the CDR3, the DNA is TGTGCCAGCAGCAAACGGGCAACTAACTATGGCTACACCTTC. As protein: CASSKRATNYGYTF.

This chain connects TRBV18 to TRBJ2-7; 7 bases align to TRBD1. V lost 1 base and J lost 6; bases outside the gene matches: 3. The V gene's germline CDR1 is KGHSH and CDR2 LQKENI. The CDR3 runs 13 residues. The CDR3 sequence is CASSPQGAGEQYF. In DNA, the CDR3 is TGTGCCAGCTCACCACAGGGGGCTGGCGAGCAGTACTTC.

The rearrangement joins TRBV7-8 to TRBJ2-5; the match to TRBD2 covers 10 bases. J lost 1 base, V lost 1 base, and 6 bases had no gene match. This CDR3 spans 17 amino acids. CDR1 is SGHVS, CDR2 FQNEAQ, per germline. CDR3 sequence reads: CASSLGLAGAPQETQYF. The CDR3 nucleotides are TGTGCCAGCAGCTTAGGTCTAGCGGGGGCGCCCCAAGAGACCCAGTACTTC.